One and the same sample provided the 9 T cell receptor beta chains below, sequenced in a study of vaccination and CD4 T cells after COVID-19 (dated by TCRdb to 2022 to 2024). These receptors are not linked to any known antigen. The receptor library was made with PCR. TCRdb names Illumina iSeq 100 as the instrument used. TCR sequencing of DNA from cultured CD4+ T cells used the Oncomine TCR Beta short-read assay at the Johns Hopkins FTIC core. Starting from the raw public reads, TCRdb applied fastp trimming at Q25, assembled clones with MiXCR and retained in-frame beta chains. Each record represents a unique CDR3 protein, reported with the most common genes and DNA among its rows. The table for this sample lists around 15,000 distinct CDR3 sequences; approximately 52% of them were counted only once. The ten largest clones take up 3.7% of the sample. Taken with the paper, the label for treatment or condition translates to: roughly 10-day PBMC culture with coronavirus spike peptide pools or control peptides (ViraFEST assay).

This sample comprised CD4+ T cells from blood, cultured in vitro, obtained before SARS-CoV-2 vaccination. These receptors came from a human donor who had recovered from COVID-19.

The genes are TRBV20-1 and TRBJ1-4; D is possibly TRBD1 (5 bases). Germline values: CDR1 DFQATT, CDR2 SNEGSKA (reference sequence). Trimming took off 0 bases at V and 4 bases at J, with 9 bases between the two ends. The CDR3 length is 14 residues. The CDR3 region has the DNA TGCAGTGCTAGAGATTCCAGGGATAATGAAAAACTGTTTTTT. Translated: CSARDSRDNEKLFF.

This clonotype occurred a few times. This sequence joins TRBV7-2 and TRBJ1-5; D is unclear. Trimming cost V 0 bases and J 5 bases, with 8 bases left between them. The CDR3 length is 14 residues. From germline, CDR1 is SGHTA and CDR2 FQGNSA. CDR3 bases: TGTGCCAGCAGCTTAGCCCCTGTGGATCAGCCCCAGCATTTT. It translates to CASSLAPVDQPQHF.

The chain links TRBV6-2 or TRBV6-3 to TRBJ1-2; D gene uncertain. The V and J ends lost 5 bases and 2 bases respectively, with 9 bases between them. Germline lookup yields CDR1 MNHEY and CDR2 SVGEGT. The CDR3 covers 13 residues. The CDR3 loop reads CASSVTQNYGYTF. CDR3 DNA sequence: TGTGCCAGCAGTGTTACACAGAACTATGGCTACACCTTC.

This clonotype was observed a few times. CDR3 region: CASSPDRDLAPLHF. In DNA, the CDR3 is TGTGCCAGCAGTCCCGACAGGGATTTAGCTCCCCTCCACTTT. The chain is built from TRBV6-1 and TRBJ1-6; 7 bases agree with TRBD1. From germline, CDR1 is MNHNS and CDR2 SASEGT. The junction had 11 bases not matched to a gene; V was cut back by 5 bases and J by 13 bases. The CDR3 is 14 amino acids.

The sample holds a few counts of this clonotype. The rearrangement links TRBV7-2 to TRBJ1-1; tentative D call: TRBD1 (5 bases). V was trimmed by 0 bases and J by 4 bases, leaving 9 bases between them. The CDR3 loop spans 14 amino acids. CDR1 and CDR2 (germline): SGHTA, FQGNSA. Here the CDR3 DNA reads TGTGCCAGCAGCTTAGCGGCAGGGCCCACTGAAGCTTTCTTT. Its translation: CASSLAAGPTEAFF.

The genes are TRBV6-1 and TRBJ1-1, with a weak D call TRBD1 (5 bases). V was clipped by 4 bases and J by 11 bases, with 11 bases between them. CDR3 length: 11 residues. CDR1 and CDR2 from the germline V gene are MNHNS and SASEGT. The CDR3 is CASSGPGSAFF. The CDR3 coding sequence is TGTGCCAGCAGTGGCCCAGGGTCGGCTTTCTTT.

This clonotype showed up just a few times. In nucleotides, the CDR3 is TGTGCCATCAGTGAGCTAGGGACAGGGAGGATCTCTAACTATGGCTACACCTTC. It specifies CAISELGTGRISNYGYTF. V and J are TRBV10-3 and TRBJ1-2; 9 bases fit TRBD1. The CDR3 is made up of 18 amino acids. With V trimmed by 2 bases and J by 0 bases, 10 bases remained unmatched. The germline V gene encodes CDR1 ENHRY and CDR2 SYGVKD.

The chain has TRBV7-3 and TRBJ1-1; no clear D gene. There are 15 residues in the CDR3. In germline, CDR1 is SGHTA, CDR2 FQGTGA. Trimming pared 5 bases from V and 3 bases from J, leaving 16 bases between. As DNA, the CDR3 is TGTGCCAGCAGCCTAATCAATATGGGAGACACTGAAGCTTTCTTT. This encodes CASSLINMGDTEAFF.

The chain uses TRBV7-9 and TRBJ2-1; D gene ambiguous. The CDR3 runs to 12 residues. Germline CDR1 is SEHNR and CDR2 is FQNEAQ (reference sequence). V lost 5 bases, J lost 10 bases, and 12 bases lay in between. CDR3 sequence reads: CASSQEVGEQFF. In DNA, the CDR3 is TGTGCCAGCAGCCAGGAAGTCGGCGAGCAGTTCTTC.